This T cell receptor (beta chain) was retrieved from a study of cytomegalovirus exposure and HLA in healthy donors. Study-level results: Later genetic work tied a missense DCLRE1C variant to beta-chain V and J trimming. V segments that were indistinguishable, TRBV6-2 and TRBV6-3 among them, were omitted from analysis. Roughly uniform sequencing depth across donors was assumed, possibly incorrectly.

Regarding this clone: The antigen remains undetermined.

Looked up from germline, CDR1 is SEHNR and CDR2 is FQNEAQ (reference sequence). The length of the CDR3 is 14 residues. The V gene end was trimmed by 4 bases and the J gene end by 5 bases; junction bases not matched to a gene: 1. The primer mix had 60 Vbeta and 13 Jbeta primers. Assay: immunoSEQ multiplex PCR; the TCRdb copy retains only in-frame clones and omits some. Altogether 100,000 to 150,000 clones are present, around 78% being singletons, with the ten largest covering about 20%. The receptor's source is a man younger than 30 in good health and CMV-seropositive. Sequencing used PBMCs. V is TRBV7-9 and J is TRBJ1-6; 8 positions agree with TRBD1. CDR3 bases: TGTGCCAGCAGCTCGGACAGGGATAATTCACCCCTCCACTTT. Its translation is CASSSDRDNSPLHF.